This T cell receptor beta chain came from a study of long-term antiretroviral therapy in people with HIV. Study details: In the earliest collections, sampling predates the 2015 immediate-ART recommendation by about a decade. The study's findings and limits: Relative to transplant donor controls, diversity remained lower despite increasing after ART. Pre-ART-expanded clones dominated the repertoire at all time points.

This CDR3 region has 17 residues. Per the germline V gene, CDR1 is MNHNS and CDR2 is SASEGT. Trimming stripped 6 bases from V and 4 bases from J, with 25 bases between. With survey level as its setting, the immunoSEQ assay was v3.0. Method: immunoSEQ multiplex PCR; TCRdb's copy keeps in-frame clones and lacks some. The data hold approximately 15,000 clones, with 82% observed a single time. As regards this clone: Its specificity is not known.

The chain links TRBV6-1 to TRBJ2-7; D may be TRBD1 (6 bases). The sequence was collected from a woman in her thirties or forties with HIV. Here the sequenced sample was unsorted PBMCs, taken 1.8 years before starting antiretroviral therapy. The DNA of the CDR3 is TGTGCCAGCAGCGAACAGGGATCCCCATATGTTTCGTACGAGCAGTACTTC. Protein product: CASSEQGSPYVSYEQYF.